Listed here are 14 T cell receptor beta chains from one sample, sequenced in a study of blood T cell repertoires in COVID-19. Measured with immunoSEQ multiplex PCR; TCRdb has only the in-frame clones, and not every one. The sample comprises around 200,000 clones, less than 90% of which are singletons, and 2.2% rests with the top ten. Sequencing was performed on peripheral blood. The receptors here all came from a woman in her 50s with acute or convalescent COVID-19.

A word on this clone: Other DNA sequences in this specimen translate into the identical CDR3. The V gene is TRBV19, the J gene TRBJ1-5, with D possibly being TRBD1 (5 bases). The CDR3 loop spans 15 amino acids. Germline CDR1 and CDR2: LNHDA and SQIVND (reference sequence). V was pared by 1 base and J by 4 bases, with 11 bases between. The CDR3 region is CASSIGGGGNQPQHF. The CDR3 DNA follows: TGTGCCAGTAGTATAGGCGGGGGGGGAAATCAGCCCCAGCATTTT.

The chain carries TRBV6-5 and TRBJ2-2; weak D call: TRBD1 (7 bases). The CDR3 spans 15 residues. With 6 bases removed from V and 1 base from J, the gap between germline ends came to 12 bases. The germline V gene encodes CDR1 MNHEY and CDR2 SVGAGI. The CDR3 DNA reads as TGTGCCAGCAGCCGGGGGACAGTGAACACCGGGGAGCTGTTTTTT. Translated: CASSRGTVNTGELFF.

The chain has TRBV5-1 and TRBJ1-1; TRBD1 is a possible D gene (5 bases). The CDR3 has 15 residues. CDR1 and CDR2 from the germline V gene are SGHRS and YFSETQ. Trimming removed 2 bases at V and 1 base at J, with 12 bases between. The CDR3 is CASSFADSRNTEAFF. For the CDR3, the DNA is TGCGCCAGCAGCTTCGCCGACAGCAGGAACACTGAAGCTTTCTTT.

The chain uses TRBV12-3 or TRBV12-4 and TRBJ1-1; D is ambiguous. Trimming shortened V by 3 bases and J by 0 bases, and 5 bases separated the two germline ends. The CDR3 spans 13 residues. The CDR3 DNA reads TGTGCCAGCAGTTTGTGGCTGAACACTGAAGCTTTCTTT. Amino acids: CASSLWLNTEAFF.

This chain links TRBV7-2 with TRBJ2-3; 8 bases align to TRBD2. Trimming cost V 5 bases and J 7 bases; bases outside gene matches: 14. Germline V gene sequence: CDR1 SGHTA, CDR2 FQGNSA. This CDR3 region has 16 residues. The chain's CDR3 is CASSPLSGTIMNTQYF. The CDR3 nucleotides read TGTGCCAGCAGCCCCCTTAGCGGGACCATTATGAATACGCAGTATTTT.

V is TRBV2 and J is TRBJ1-2; 7 positions agree with TRBD1. This CDR3 comprises 14 residues. Trimming cost V 6 bases and J 0 bases; bases outside gene matches: 4. Germline V gene data show CDR1 as SNHLY and CDR2 as FYNNEI. The CDR3 nucleotides are TGTGCCAGCAGGAGGACAGGTTCTAACTATGGCTACACCTTC. Its protein is CASRRTGSNYGYTF.

V gene TRBV24-1 combines with J gene TRBJ1-3, with D unclear. The CDR3 totals 15 residues. The germline gives CDR1 KGHDR, CDR2 SFDVKD. V shed 4 bases and J shed 0 bases, with 9 bases lying between them. CDR3 sequence reads: CATSEASDSGNTIYF. CDR3 nucleotides: TGTGCCACCAGTGAGGCATCCGACTCTGGAAACACCATATATTTT.

V gene TRBV5-1 combines with J gene TRBJ1-2, with a tentative D call TRBD1 (6 bases). CDR3 size: 14 residues. Between the trimmed V and J ends, which lost 0 bases and 4 bases, there was a span of 10 bases. Looked up from germline, CDR1 is SGHRS and CDR2 is YFSETQ. CDR3 sequence (DNA): TGCGCCAGCAGCTTGGCAGGGGTAGGCTATGGCTACACCTTC. Amino acid sequence: CASSLAGVGYGYTF.

The chain combines TRBV29-1 with TRBJ2-5, with 10 bases lining up with TRBD2. The CDR3 sequence is 13 residues long. Germline V gene data show CDR1 as SQVTM and CDR2 as ANQGSEA. For the CDR3, the DNA is TGCAGTGGAGGTCCTAGCGGGGGAGAGACCCAGTACTTC. This sequence encodes CSGGPSGGETQYF.

The chain links TRBV2 to TRBJ2-5; the D gene is possibly TRBD1 (5 bases). Trimming cost V 1 base and J 3 bases, with 9 bases left between them. The CDR3 is 14 amino acids. Germline V CDR1 and CDR2: SNHLY, FYNNEI. The CDR3: CASSEVVREETQYF. The CDR3, as DNA: TGTGCCAGCAGTGAAGTTGTCAGGGAAGAGACCCAGTACTTC.

The V call is TRBV6-5, the J call TRBJ2-5, with D perhaps TRBD1 (5 bases). CDR3 length: 14 amino acids. Trimming took off 8 bases at V and 4 bases at J, with 17 bases between the two ends. Germline loops: CDR1 MNHEY, CDR2 SVGAGI. The CDR3 nucleotides read TGTGCCAGCTATAACAGGCAGGGTACAGAGACCCAGTACTTC. This encodes CASYNRQGTETQYF.

The chain recombines TRBV10-2 with TRBJ2-5; the D gene is possibly TRBD2 (5 bases). Germline CDR1 WSHSY, CDR2 SAAADI. Trimming pared 3 bases from V and 5 bases from J, leaving 16 bases between. This CDR3 has 15 amino acids. The CDR3 protein is CASSDTALVGETQYF. The CDR3 DNA is TGCGCCAGCAGTGATACTGCACTAGTCGGGGAGACCCAGTACTTC.

The J gene is TRBJ1-2, the V gene TRBV15; D not certain. Germline assignment: CDR1 LNHNV and CDR2 YYDKDF (reference sequence). This CDR3 has 15 amino acids. The ends were cut back, 1 base at V and 8 bases at J, with 17 bases in the middle. The CDR3 loop is CATSRAAAAAWGYTF. The CDR3 bases are TGTGCCACCAGCAGAGCCGCGGCCGCGGCCTGGGGCTACACCTTC.

The chain employs TRBV5-8 and TRBJ1-2; D gene uncertain. Germline values: CDR1 SGHTS, CDR2 YDEGEE. The CDR3 spans 15 residues. V was cut by 2 bases and J by 5 bases, with 16 bases left in between. The CDR3 bases are TGTGCCAGCAGCTTAGGAACAGTTGAATTATATGGCTACACCTTC. It is translated as CASSLGTVELYGYTF.